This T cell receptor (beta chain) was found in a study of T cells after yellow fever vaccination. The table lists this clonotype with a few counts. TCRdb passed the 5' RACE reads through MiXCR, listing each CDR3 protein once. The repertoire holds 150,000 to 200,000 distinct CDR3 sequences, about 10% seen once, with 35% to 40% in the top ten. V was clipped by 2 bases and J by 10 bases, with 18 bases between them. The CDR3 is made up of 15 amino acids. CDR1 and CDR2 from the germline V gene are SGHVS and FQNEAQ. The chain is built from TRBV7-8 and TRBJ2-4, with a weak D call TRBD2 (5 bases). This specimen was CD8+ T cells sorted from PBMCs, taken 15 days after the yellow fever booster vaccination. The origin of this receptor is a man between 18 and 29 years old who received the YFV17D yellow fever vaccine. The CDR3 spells CASSLSEAPIEIQYF. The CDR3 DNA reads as TGTGCCAGCAGCTTATCGGAGGCGCCAATTGAAATTCAGTACTTC.